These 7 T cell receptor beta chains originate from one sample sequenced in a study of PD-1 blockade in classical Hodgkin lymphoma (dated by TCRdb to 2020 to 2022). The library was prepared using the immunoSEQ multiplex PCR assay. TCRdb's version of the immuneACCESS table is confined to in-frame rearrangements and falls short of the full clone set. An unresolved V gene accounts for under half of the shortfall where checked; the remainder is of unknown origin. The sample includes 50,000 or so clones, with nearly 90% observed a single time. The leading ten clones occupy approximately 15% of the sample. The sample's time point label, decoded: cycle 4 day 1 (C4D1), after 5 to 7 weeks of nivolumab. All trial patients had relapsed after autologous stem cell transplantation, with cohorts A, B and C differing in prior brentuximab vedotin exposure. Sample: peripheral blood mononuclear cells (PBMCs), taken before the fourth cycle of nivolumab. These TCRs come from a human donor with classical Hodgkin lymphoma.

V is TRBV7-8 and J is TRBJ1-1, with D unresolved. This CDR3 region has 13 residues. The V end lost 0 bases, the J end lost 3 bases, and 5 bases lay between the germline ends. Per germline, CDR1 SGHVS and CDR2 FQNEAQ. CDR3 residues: CASSLAGDTEAFF. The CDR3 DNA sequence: TGTGCCAGCAGCTTAGCCGGTGACACTGAAGCTTTCTTT.

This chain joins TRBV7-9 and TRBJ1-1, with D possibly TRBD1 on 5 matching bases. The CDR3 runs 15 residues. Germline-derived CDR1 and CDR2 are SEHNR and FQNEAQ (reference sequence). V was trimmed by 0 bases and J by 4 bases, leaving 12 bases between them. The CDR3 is CASSLAGGFGTEAFF. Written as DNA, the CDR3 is TGTGCCAGCAGCTTAGCCGGGGGGTTCGGCACTGAAGCTTTCTTT.

CDR3 DNA: TGTGCCAGCAGCAGCCCAGGGACAGGGCGATATGAAGAGGAAAAACTGTTTTTT. This encodes CASSSPGTGRYEEEKLFF. The chain has TRBV5-6 and TRBJ1-4, with 9 bases fitting TRBD1. The CDR3 totals 18 residues. Trimming at V came to 4 bases and at J to 8 bases, leaving 18 bases not matched to a gene. Germline V gives CDR1 SGHDT, CDR2 YYEEEE.

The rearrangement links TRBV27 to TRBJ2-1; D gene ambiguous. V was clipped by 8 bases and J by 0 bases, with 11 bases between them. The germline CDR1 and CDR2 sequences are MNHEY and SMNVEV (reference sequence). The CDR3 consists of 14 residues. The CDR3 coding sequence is TGTGCCAGCTTTGACCCGAGCTCCTACAATGAGCAGTTCTTC. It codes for CASFDPSSYNEQFF.

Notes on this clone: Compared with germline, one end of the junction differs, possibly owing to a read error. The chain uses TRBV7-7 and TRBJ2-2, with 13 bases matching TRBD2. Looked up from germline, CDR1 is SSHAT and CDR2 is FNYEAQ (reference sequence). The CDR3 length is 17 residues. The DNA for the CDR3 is TGTGCTAGCAGCAAAGGACTAGCGGGAGCGGGCACCGGGGAGCTGTTTTTT. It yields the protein CASSKGLAGAGTGELFF. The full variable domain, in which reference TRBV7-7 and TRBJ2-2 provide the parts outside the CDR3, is GAGVSQSPRYKVTKRGQDVTLRCDPISSHATLYWYQQALGQGPEFLTYFNYEAQPDKSGLPSDRFSAERPEGSISTLTIQRTEQRDSAMYRCASSKGLAGAGTGELFFGEGSRLTVL.

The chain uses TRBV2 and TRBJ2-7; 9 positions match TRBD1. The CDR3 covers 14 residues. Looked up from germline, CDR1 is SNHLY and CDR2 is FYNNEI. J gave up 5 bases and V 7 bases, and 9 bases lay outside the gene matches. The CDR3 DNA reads TGTGCCAGCAACCACGGACAGGGGAAGCACGAGCAGTACTTC. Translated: CASNHGQGKHEQYF.

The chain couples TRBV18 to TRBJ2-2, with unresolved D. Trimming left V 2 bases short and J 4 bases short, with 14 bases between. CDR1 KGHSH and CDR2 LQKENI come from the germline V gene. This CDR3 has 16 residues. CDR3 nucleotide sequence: TGTGCCAGCTCACCATCCAAACGTGTCCTCACCGGGGAGCTGTTTTTT. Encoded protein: CASSPSKRVLTGELFF.